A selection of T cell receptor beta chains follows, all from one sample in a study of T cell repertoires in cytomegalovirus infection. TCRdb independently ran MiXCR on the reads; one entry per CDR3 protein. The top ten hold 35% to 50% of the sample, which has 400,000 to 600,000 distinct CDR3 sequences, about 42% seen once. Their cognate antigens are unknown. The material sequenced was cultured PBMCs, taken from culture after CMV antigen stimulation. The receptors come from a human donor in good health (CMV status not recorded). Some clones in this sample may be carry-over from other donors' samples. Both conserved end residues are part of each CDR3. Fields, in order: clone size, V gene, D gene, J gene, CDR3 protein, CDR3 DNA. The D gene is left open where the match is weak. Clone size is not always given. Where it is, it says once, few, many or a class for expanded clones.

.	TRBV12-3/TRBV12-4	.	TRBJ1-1	CASSLRYSYAEAFF	TGTGCCAGCAGTTTAAGGTACAGCTACGCTGAAGCTTTCTTT
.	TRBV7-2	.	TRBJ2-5	CASSPRAETQYF	TGTGCCAGCAGCCCCCGTGCCGAGACCCAGTACTTC
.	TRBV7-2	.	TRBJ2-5	CASSFSSVGTQYF	TGTGCCAGCAGCTTTAGTTCCGTAGGGACCCAGTACTTC
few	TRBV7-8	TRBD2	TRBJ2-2	CASSTRRASGSRTGELFF	TGTGCCAGCAGCACCCGCCGGGCTAGCGGGAGTCGCACCGGGGAGCTGTTTTTT
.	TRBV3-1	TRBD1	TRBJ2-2	CASSQGTGGELFF	TGTGCCAGCAGCCAAGGGACAGGGGGGGAGCTGTTTTTT
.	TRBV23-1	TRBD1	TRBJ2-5	CASSQGTASIQETQYF	TGCGCCAGCAGTCAAGGGACAGCGAGTATCCAAGAGACCCAGTACTTC
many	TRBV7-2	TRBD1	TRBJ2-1	CASSLGTGGRDEQFF	TGTGCCAGCAGCTTAGGAACAGGGGGTAGGGATGAGCAGTTCTTC
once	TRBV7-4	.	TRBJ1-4	CASSFRSEKLFF	TGTGCCAGCAGCTTTCGGAGTGAAAAACTGTTTTTT
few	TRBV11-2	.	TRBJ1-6	CASSLDPSGRDSPLHF	TGTGCCAGCAGCTTAGATCCTTCCGGAAGGGATTCACCCCTCCACTTT
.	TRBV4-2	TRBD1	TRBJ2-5	CASSQELGQAQETQYF	TGTGCCAGCAGCCAAGAGCTCGGACAGGCCCAAGAGACCCAGTACTTC
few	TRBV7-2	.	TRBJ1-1	CASSPYTGAFF	TGTGCCAGCAGCCCCTACACGGGAGCTTTCTTT
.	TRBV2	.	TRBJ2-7	CASSTDRNYEQYF	TGTGCCAGCAGTACGGACAGAAACTACGAGCAGTACTTC
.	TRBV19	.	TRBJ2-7	CASSTFETPIRNEQYF	TGTGCCAGTAGTACTTTTGAGACACCGATTCGGAACGAGCAGTACTTC
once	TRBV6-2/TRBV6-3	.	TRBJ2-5	CASRDVGLQETQYF	TGTGCCAGCAGGGATGTGGGACTTCAAGAGACCCAGTACTTC
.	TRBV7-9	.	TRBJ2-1	CASSLIRGGIYNEQFF	TGTGCCAGCAGCTTAATCAGGGGAGGGATCTACAATGAGCAGTTCTTC
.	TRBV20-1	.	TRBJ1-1	CSASRDMNTEAFF	TGCAGTGCTAGCAGGGATATGAACACTGAAGCTTTCTTT
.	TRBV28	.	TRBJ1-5	CASSYGTPQHF	TGTGCCAGCAGTTACGGGACGCCCCAGCATTTT
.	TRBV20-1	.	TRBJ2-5	CSALRGRQETQYF	TGCAGTGCCCTCAGGGGTAGACAAGAGACCCAGTACTTC
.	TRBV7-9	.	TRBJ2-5	CASSLASGQTQYF	TGTGCCAGCAGCTTAGCGTCGGGGCAAACCCAGTACTTC
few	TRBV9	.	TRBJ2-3	CASSVGAQTDTQYF	TGTGCCAGCAGCGTCGGGGCCCAAACAGATACGCAGTATTTT
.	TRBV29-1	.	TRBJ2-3	CSVEGFSGTPTDTQYF	TGCAGCGTTGAAGGGTTTTCCGGGACCCCCACAGATACGCAGTATTTT
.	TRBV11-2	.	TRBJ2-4	CASSPLRGKNIQYF	TGTGCCAGCAGCCCACTCAGGGGCAAAAACATTCAGTACTTC
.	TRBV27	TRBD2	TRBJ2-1	CASSQTSGTYNEQFF	TGTGCCAGCAGTCAAACTAGCGGGACCTACAATGAGCAGTTCTTC
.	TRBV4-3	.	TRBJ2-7	CASSQGTARTYEQYF	TGCGCCAGCAGCCAAGGGACAGCGCGAACCTACGAGCAGTACTTC
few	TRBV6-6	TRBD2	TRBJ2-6	CATSGTSGRAASGANVLTF	TGTGCCACCTCCGGGACTAGCGGGAGGGCCGCGTCTGGGGCCAACGTCCTGACTTTC
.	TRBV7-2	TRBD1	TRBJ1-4	CASSLGQAINEKLFF	TGTGCCAGCAGCCTTGGACAGGCGATAAATGAAAAACTGTTTTTT
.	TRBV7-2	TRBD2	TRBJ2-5	CASSLWGGGQETQYF	TGTGCCAGCAGCTTATGGGGGGGAGGACAAGAGACCCAGTACTTC
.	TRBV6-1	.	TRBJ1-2	CASSRDGLSYGYTF	TGTGCCAGCAGCCGGGACGGTCTTTCCTATGGCTACACCTTC
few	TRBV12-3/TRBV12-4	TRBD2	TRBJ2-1	CATRSGRSGSYNEQFF	TGTGCCACCCGTAGCGGGAGGTCGGGCTCCTACAATGAGCAGTTCTTC
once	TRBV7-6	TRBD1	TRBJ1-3	CASSPGGPSGNTIYF	TGTGCCAGCAGCCCAGGGGGCCCCTCTGGAAACACCATATATTTT
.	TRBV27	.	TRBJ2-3	CASSAYTGGTDTQYF	TGTGCCAGCAGTGCCTACACGGGGGGCACAGATACGCAGTATTTT
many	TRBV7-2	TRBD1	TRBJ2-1	CASSLGQGSEQFF	TGTGCCAGCAGCTTGGGACAGGGTAGTGAGCAGTTCTTC
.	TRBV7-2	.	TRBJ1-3	CASSRGTSGNTIYF	TGTGCCAGCAGCCGAGGTACTTCTGGAAACACCATATATTTT
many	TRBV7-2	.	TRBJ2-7	CASSPRAGYEQYF	TGTGCCAGCAGCCCGAGGGCCGGGTACGAGCAGTACTTC
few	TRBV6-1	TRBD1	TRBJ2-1	CASSERRTGGSEQFF	TGTGCCAGCAGTGAAAGAAGGACAGGGGGATCCGAGCAGTTCTTC
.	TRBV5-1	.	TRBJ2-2	CASSGVTSYTGELFF	TGCGCCAGCAGCGGCGTGACTAGTTACACCGGGGAGCTGTTTTTT
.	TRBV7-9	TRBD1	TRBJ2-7	CASSLEGTGDEQYF	TGTGCCAGCAGCTTAGAAGGAACAGGGGACGAGCAGTACTTC
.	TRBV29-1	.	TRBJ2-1	CSVEMPSSYNEQFF	TGCAGCGTTGAGATGCCGAGCTCCTACAATGAGCAGTTCTTC
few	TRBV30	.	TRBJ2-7	CAWRTSGTGGEQYF	TGTGCCTGGCGCACCTCCGGGACCGGAGGGGAGCAGTACTTC
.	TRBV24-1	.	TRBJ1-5	CATSDRDINQPQHF	TGTGCCACCAGTGATAGGGACATCAATCAGCCCCAGCATTTT
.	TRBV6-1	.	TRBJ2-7	CASKGPAESSYEQYF	TGTGCCAGCAAGGGGCCAGCGGAGAGCTCCTACGAGCAGTACTTC
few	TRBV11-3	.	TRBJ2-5	CASSLDGESGETQYF	TGTGCCAGCAGCTTAGATGGCGAATCGGGGGAGACCCAGTACTTC
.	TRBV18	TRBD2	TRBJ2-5	CASSPGLAGVISETQYF	TGTGCCAGCTCACCAGGACTAGCGGGAGTGATCTCGGAGACCCAGTACTTC